The 3 T cell receptor beta chains in this list originate from one sample, sequenced in a study of beta chain features in type 1 diabetes. Study-wide results and caveats: Among patients with Type 1 diabetes, TCRB CDR3s were moderately but significantly shorter in every one of the four CD4+ subsets.

The antigens for these receptors are not known. The investigators reverse transcribed all of the isolated RNA, so they sequenced expressed TCRB transcripts. Data came from immunoSEQ multiplex PCR; TCRdb stores just in-frame clones and leaves some out. The data hold 500,000 to 850,000 clones, with over 12% observed a single time. Sequencing input: naive CD4+ T cells from blood. Receptor source: a young man with type 1 diabetes.

The chain couples TRBV18 to TRBJ2-3; no clear D. The V and J ends lost 3 bases and 2 bases respectively, with 12 bases between them. This CDR3 region has 15 residues. Germline CDR1 reads KGHSH; CDR2 reads LQKENI. The CDR3 sequence: CASSPPHRPTDTQYF. The CDR3 nucleotides are TGTGCCAGCTCACCCCCGCACCGTCCCACAGATACGCAGTATTTT.

This clone was found a few times. Different DNA sequences within this sample yield the same CDR3. The chain carries TRBV2 and TRBJ2-7; 8 bases agree with TRBD1. Germline values: CDR1 SNHLY, CDR2 FYNNEI. This CDR3 spans 13 amino acids. Trimming took 6 bases from V and 3 from J; bases not matched to a gene: 4. The CDR3 region has the DNA TGTGCCAGCAGAAGACAGGGGAACTACGAGCAGTACTTC. This translates into CASRRQGNYEQYF.

CDR3 amino acids: CASSRGFSYNEQFF. The CDR3, as DNA: TGTGCCAGCAGTCGGGGTTTCAGTTACAATGAGCAGTTCTTC. V and J are TRBV28 and TRBJ2-1; the D gene is possibly TRBD2 (5 bases). V lost 5 bases to trimming and J lost 4 bases, with 12 bases between them. The germline V gene encodes CDR1 MDHEN and CDR2 SYDVKM. The CDR3 length is 14 residues.